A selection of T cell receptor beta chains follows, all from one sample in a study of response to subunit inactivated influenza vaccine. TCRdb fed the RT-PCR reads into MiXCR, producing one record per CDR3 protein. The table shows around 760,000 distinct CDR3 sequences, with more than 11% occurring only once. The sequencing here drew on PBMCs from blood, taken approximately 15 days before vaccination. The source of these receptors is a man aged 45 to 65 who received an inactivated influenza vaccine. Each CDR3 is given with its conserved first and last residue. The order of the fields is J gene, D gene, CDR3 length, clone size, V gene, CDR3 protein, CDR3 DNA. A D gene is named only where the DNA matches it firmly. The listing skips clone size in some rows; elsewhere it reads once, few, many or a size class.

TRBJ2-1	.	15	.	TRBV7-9	CASSLPGVMNNEQFF	TGTGCCAGCAGCTTGCCGGGGGTAATGAACAATGAGCAGTTCTTC
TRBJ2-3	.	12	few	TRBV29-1	CSVIGGSDTQYF	TGCAGCGTTATAGGAGGGAGCGATACGCAGTATTTT
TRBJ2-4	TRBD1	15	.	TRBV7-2	CASSYRTGGSNIQYF	TGTGCCAGCAGCTATCGGACAGGGGGCTCAAACATTCAGTACTTC
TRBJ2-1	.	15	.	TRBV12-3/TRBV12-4	CASSFSSLGGDEQFF	TGTGCCAGCAGTTTTTCTAGCCTCGGCGGGGATGAGCAGTTCTTC
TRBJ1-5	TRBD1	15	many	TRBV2	CASKGLTGEGQPQHF	TGTGCCAGCAAAGGGTTGACAGGGGAAGGACAGCCCCAGCATTTT
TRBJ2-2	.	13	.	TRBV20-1	CSASQVSTGELFF	TGCAGTGCCAGTCAGGTTTCCACCGGGGAGCTGTTTTTT
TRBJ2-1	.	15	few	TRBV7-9	CASSLIGGGHNEQFF	TGTGCCAGCAGCTTAATCGGGGGCGGCCACAATGAGCAGTTCTTC
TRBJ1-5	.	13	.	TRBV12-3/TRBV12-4	CASSHPSNQPQHF	TGTGCCAGCAGCCATCCGAGCAATCAGCCCCAGCATTTT
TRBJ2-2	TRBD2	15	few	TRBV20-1	CSARSTSVRGGELFF	TGCAGTGCTAGGAGTACTAGCGTCCGCGGCGGGGAGCTGTTTTTT
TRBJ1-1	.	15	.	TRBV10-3	CATSVTEGLNTEAFF	TGTGCCACATCAGTGACGGAGGGGCTGAACACTGAAGCTTTCTTT
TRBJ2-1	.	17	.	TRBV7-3	CASSRAHGGTTYNEQFF	TGTGCCAGCAGCCGGGCCCATGGGGGGACGACCTACAATGAGCAGTTCTTC
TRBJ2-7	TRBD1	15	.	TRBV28	CASSLRTGSAYEQYF	TGTGCCAGCAGTTTACGGACAGGGTCGGCCTACGAGCAGTACTTC
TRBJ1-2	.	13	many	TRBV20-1	CSASPRINYGYTF	TGCAGTGCTAGTCCCCGAATTAACTATGGCTACACCTTC
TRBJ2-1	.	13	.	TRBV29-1	CSVDYRLGNEQFF	TGCAGCGTTGATTATAGGCTGGGGAATGAGCAGTTCTTC
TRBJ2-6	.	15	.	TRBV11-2	CASSMDWSGANVLTF	TGTGCCAGCAGCATGGATTGGTCCGGGGCCAACGTCCTGACTTTC
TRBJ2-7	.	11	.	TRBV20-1	CSARTEYEQYF	TGCAGTGCTAGGACCGAGTACGAGCAGTACTTC
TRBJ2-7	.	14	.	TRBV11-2	CASSAGSSIYEQYF	TGTGCCAGCAGCGCGGGCTCCTCGATTTACGAGCAGTACTTC
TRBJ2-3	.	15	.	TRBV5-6	CASSSGGGRTDTQYF	TGTGCCAGCAGCTCCGGTGGGGGCCGCACAGATACGCAGTATTTT
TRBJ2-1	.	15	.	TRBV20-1	CSAREGYRSYNEQFF	TGCAGTGCTAGAGAGGGTTACCGCTCCTACAATGAGCAGTTCTTC
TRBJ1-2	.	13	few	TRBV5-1	CASSLAGDDGYTF	TGCGCCAGCAGCTTGGCTGGGGATGATGGCTACACCTTC
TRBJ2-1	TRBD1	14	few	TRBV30	CAWTGTGGYNEQFF	TGTGCCTGGACAGGGACAGGGGGCTACAATGAGCAGTTCTTC
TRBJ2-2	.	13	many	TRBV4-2	CASSQDPTGELFF	TGCGCCAGCAGCCAAGATCCCACCGGGGAGCTGTTTTTT
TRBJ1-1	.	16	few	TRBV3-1	CASSQDTIQMNTEAFF	TGTGCCAGCAGCCAAGATACCATACAGATGAACACTGAAGCTTTCTTT
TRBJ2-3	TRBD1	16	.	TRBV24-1	CATSDPGGFSTDTQYF	TGTGCCACCAGTGATCCAGGGGGTTTTAGCACAGATACGCAGTATTTT
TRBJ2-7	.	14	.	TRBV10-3	CAISESAETYEQYF	TGTGCCATCAGTGAGTCTGCGGAGACCTACGAGCAGTACTTC
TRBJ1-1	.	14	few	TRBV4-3	CASSQTAGVTEAFF	TGCGCCAGCAGCCAAACGGCAGGGGTCACTGAAGCTTTCTTT
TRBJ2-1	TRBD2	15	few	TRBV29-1	CSVEEISGSGNEQFF	TGCAGCGTTGAAGAGATTAGCGGGAGTGGAAATGAGCAGTTCTTC
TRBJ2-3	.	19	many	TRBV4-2	CASSQDRVGLARGTDTQYF	TGTGCCAGCAGCCAAGATCGTGTGGGCCTAGCGAGAGGCACAGATACGCAGTATTTT
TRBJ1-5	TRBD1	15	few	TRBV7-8	CASSLYRGDNQPQHF	TGTGCCAGCAGCCTATACAGGGGGGACAATCAGCCCCAGCATTTT
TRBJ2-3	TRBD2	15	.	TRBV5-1	CASKLAGGSTDTQYF	TGCGCCAGCAAACTAGCGGGAGGCTCCACAGATACGCAGTATTTT